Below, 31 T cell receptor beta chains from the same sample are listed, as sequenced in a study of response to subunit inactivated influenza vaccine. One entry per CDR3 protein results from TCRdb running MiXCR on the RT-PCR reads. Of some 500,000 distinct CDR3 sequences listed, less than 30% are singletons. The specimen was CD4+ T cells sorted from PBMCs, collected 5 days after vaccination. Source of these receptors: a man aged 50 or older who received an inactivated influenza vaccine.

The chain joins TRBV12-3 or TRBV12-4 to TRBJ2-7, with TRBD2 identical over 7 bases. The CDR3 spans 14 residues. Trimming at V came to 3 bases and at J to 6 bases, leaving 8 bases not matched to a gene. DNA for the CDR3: TGTGCCAGCAGTTTGAGTGGCGGGAGAAGCGAGCAGTACTTC. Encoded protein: CASSLSGGRSEQYF.

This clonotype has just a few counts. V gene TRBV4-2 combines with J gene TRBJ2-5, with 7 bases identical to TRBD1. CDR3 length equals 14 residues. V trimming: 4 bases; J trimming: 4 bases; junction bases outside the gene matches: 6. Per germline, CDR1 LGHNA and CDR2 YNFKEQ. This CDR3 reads CASSPTGILETQYF. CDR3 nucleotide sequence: TGTGCCAGCAGCCCGACAGGGATCTTAGAGACCCAGTACTTC.

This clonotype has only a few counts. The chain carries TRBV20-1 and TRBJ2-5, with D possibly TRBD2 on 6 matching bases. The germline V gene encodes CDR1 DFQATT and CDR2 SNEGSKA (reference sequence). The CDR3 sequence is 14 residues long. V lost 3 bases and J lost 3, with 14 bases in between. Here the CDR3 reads CSASKGLAEETQYF. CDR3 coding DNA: TGCAGTGCTAGCAAGGGACTGGCGGAAGAGACCCAGTACTTC.

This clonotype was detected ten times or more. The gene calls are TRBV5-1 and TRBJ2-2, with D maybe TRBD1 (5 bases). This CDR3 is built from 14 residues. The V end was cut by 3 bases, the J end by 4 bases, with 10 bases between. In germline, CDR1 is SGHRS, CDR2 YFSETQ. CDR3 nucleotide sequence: TGCGCCAGCAGCTCGACTCAGGGCACCGGGGAGCTGTTTTTT. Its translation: CASSSTQGTGELFF.

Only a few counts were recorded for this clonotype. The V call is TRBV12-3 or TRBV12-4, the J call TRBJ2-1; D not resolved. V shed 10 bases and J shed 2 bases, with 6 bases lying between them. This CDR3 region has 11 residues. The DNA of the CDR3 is TGTGCCACCGCCCCCTACAATGAGCAGTTCTTC. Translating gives CATAPYNEQFF.

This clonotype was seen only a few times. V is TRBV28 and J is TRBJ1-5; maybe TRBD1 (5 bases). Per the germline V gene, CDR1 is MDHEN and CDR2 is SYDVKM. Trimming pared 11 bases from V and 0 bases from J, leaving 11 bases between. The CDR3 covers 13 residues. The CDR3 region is CAGGSDSNQPQHF. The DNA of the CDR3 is TGTGCCGGGGGTAGTGATAGCAATCAGCCCCAGCATTTT.

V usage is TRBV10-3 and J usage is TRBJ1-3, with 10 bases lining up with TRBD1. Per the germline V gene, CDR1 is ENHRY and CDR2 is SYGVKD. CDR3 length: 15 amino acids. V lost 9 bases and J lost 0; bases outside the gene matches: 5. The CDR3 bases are TGTGCCATAGGGACAGGGGCCCACTCTGGAAACACCATATATTTT. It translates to CAIGTGAHSGNTIYF.

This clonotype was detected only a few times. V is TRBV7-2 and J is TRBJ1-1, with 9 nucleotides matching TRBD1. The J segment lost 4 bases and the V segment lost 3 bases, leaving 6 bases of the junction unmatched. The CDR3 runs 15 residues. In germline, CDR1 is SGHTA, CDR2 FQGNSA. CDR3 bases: TGTGCCAGCAGCTTCCAGACAGGGGGTGGCACTGAAGCTTTCTTT. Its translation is CASSFQTGGGTEAFF. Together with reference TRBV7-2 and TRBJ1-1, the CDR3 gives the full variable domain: GAGVSQSPSNKVTEKGKDVELRCDPISGHTALYWYRQSLGQGLEFLIYFQGNSAPDKSGLPSDRFSAERTGGSVSTLTIQRTQQEDSAVYLCASSFQTGGGTEAFFGQGTRLTVV.

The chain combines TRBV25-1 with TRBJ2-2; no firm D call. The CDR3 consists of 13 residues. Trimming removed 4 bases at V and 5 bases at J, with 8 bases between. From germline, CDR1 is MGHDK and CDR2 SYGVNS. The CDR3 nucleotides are TGTGCCAGCAGTGGACTGCTTACCGGGGAGCTGTTTTTT. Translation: CASSGLLTGELFF.

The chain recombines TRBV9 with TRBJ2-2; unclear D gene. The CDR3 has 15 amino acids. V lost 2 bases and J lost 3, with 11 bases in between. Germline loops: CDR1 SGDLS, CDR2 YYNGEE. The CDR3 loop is CASSVAPAHTGELFF. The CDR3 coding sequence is TGTGCCAGCAGCGTGGCCCCAGCTCACACCGGGGAGCTGTTTTTT.

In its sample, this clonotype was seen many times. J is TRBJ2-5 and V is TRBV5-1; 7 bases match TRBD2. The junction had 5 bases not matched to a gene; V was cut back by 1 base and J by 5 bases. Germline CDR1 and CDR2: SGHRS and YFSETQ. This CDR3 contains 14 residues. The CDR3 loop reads CASSLSGGRETQYF. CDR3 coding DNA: TGCGCCAGCAGCTTGTCGGGAGGACGGGAGACCCAGTACTTC. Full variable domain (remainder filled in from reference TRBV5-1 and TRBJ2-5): KAGVTQTPRYLIKTRGQQVTLSCSPISGHRSVSWYQQTPGQGLQFLFEYFSETQRNKGNFPGRFSGRQFSNSRSEMNVSTLELGDSALYLCASSLSGGRETQYFGPGTRLLVL.

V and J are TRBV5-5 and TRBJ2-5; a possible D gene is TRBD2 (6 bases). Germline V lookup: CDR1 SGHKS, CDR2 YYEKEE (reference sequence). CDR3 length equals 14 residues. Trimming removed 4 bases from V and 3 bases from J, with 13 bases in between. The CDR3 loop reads CASSRDSVEETQYF. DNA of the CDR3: TGTGCCAGCAGCCGGGACTCGGTAGAAGAGACCCAGTACTTC.

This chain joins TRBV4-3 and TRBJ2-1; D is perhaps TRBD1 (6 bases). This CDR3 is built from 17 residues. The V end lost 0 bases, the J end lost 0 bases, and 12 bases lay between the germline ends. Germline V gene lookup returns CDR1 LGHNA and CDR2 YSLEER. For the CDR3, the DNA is TGCGCCAGCAGCCAAGAGGGGGCGGAGAGCTCCTACAATGAGCAGTTCTTC. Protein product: CASSQEGAESSYNEQFF.

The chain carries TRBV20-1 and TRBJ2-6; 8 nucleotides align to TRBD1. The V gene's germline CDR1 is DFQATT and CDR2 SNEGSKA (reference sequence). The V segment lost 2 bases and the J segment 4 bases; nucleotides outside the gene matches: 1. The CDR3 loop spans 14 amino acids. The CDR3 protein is CSARQGAGANVLTF. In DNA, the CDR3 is TGCAGTGCTAGACAGGGGGCCGGGGCCAACGTCCTGACTTTC.

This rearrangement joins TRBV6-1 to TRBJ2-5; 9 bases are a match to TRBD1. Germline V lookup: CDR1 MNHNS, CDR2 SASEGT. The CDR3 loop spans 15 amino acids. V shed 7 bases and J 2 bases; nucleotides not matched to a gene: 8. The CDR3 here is CASKLDRGLQETQYF. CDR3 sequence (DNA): TGTGCCAGCAAATTGGACAGGGGACTACAAGAGACCCAGTACTTC.

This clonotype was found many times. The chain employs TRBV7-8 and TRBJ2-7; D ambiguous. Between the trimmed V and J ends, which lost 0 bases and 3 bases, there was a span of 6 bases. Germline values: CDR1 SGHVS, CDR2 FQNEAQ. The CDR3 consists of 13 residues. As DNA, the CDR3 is TGTGCCAGCAGCTTAGCCGACTTCTACGAGCAGTACTTC. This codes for CASSLADFYEQYF.

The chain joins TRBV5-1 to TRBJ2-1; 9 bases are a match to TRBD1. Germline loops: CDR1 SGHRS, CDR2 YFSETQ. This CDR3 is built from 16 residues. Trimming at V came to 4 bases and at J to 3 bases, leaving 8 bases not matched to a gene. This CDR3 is CASSIGNRGLYNEQFF. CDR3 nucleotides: TGCGCCAGCAGCATAGGAAACAGGGGGCTCTACAATGAGCAGTTCTTC.

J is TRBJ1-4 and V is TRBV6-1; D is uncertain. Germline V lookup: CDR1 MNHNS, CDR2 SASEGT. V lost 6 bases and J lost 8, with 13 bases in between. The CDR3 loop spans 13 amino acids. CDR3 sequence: CASSPRAGEKLFF. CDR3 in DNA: TGTGCCAGCAGCCCTCGGGCGGGAGAAAAACTGTTTTTT.

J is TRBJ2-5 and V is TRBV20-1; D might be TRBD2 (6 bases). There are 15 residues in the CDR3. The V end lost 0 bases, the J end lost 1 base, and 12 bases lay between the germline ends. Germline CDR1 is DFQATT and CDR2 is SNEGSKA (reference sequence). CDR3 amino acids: CSARDLVAAQETQYF. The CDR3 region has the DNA TGCAGTGCTAGAGATCTAGTAGCGGCCCAAGAGACCCAGTACTTC.

The CDR3 nucleotides are TGCAGCGTTGCGAGGACAGTTCCTTCCTACGAGCAGTACTTC. It translates to CSVARTVPSYEQYF. The V and J genes are TRBV29-1 and TRBJ2-7, with a weak D call TRBD1 (6 bases). This CDR3 contains 14 residues. Looked up from germline, CDR1 is SQVTM and CDR2 is ANQGSEA. Trimming took 4 bases from V and 1 from J, leaving 14 bases between them.

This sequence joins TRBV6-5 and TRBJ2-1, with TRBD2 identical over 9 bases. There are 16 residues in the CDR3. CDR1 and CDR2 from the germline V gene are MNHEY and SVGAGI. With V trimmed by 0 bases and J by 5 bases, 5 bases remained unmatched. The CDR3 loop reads CASSYSPASGDNEQFF. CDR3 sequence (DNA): TGTGCCAGCAGTTACTCCCCCGCTAGCGGGGACAATGAGCAGTTCTTC.

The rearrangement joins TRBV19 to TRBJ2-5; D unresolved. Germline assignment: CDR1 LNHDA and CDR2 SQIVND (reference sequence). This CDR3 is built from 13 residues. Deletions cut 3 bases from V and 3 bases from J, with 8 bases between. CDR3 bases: TGTGCCAGTAGTATTGGTCACAAAGAGACCCAGTACTTC. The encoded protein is CASSIGHKETQYF.

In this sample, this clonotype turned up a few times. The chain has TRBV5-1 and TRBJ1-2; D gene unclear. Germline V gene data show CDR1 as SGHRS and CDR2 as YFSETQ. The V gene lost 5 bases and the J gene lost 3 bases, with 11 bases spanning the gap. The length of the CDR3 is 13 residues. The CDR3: CASRRTGDYGYTF. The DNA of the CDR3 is TGCGCCAGCAGACGGACTGGGGACTATGGCTACACCTTC.

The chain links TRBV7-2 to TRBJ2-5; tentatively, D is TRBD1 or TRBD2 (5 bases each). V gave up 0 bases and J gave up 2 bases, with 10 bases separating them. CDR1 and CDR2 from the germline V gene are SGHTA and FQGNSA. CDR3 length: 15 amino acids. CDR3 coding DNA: TGTGCCAGCAGCTTAGCGAGGGGAACACAAGAGACCCAGTACTTC. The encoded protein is CASSLARGTQETQYF.

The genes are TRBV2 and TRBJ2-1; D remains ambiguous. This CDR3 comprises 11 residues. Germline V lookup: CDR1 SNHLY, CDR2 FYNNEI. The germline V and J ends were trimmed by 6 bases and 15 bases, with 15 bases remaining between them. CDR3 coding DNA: TGTGCCAGCAGAGCCGAAGCGACGCGGTTCTTC. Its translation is CASRAEATRFF.

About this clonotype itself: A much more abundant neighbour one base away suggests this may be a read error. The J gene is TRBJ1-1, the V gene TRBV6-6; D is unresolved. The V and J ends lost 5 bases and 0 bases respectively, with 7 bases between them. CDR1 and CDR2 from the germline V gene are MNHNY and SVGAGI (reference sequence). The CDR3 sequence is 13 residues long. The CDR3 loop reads CASSLHLNTEAFF. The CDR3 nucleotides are TGTGCCAGCAGTCTTCATTTGAACACTGAAGCTTTCTTT.

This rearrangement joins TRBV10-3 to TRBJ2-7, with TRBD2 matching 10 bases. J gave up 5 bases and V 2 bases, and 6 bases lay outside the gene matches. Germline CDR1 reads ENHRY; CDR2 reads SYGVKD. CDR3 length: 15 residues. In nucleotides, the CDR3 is TGTGCCATCAGTGAGGGGCTAGCGGGAGTGGACGAGCAGTACTTC. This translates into CAISEGLAGVDEQYF.

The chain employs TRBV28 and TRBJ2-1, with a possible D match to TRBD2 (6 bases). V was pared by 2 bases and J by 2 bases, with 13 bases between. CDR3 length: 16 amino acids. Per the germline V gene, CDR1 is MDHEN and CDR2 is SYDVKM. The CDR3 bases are TGTGCCAGCAGTTTAGTATCTAGCGTAGCCTACAATGAGCAGTTCTTC. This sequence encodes CASSLVSSVAYNEQFF.

The CDR3: CSARDTGTGNTEAFF. CDR3 nucleotides: TGCAGTGCTAGGGACACCGGGACAGGGAACACTGAAGCTTTCTTT. The V and J genes are TRBV20-1 and TRBJ1-1; 8 nucleotides line up with TRBD1. V shed 3 bases and J 1 base; nucleotides not matched to a gene: 7. The CDR3 is 15 amino acids. Germline V gene sequence: CDR1 DFQATT, CDR2 SNEGSKA (reference sequence).

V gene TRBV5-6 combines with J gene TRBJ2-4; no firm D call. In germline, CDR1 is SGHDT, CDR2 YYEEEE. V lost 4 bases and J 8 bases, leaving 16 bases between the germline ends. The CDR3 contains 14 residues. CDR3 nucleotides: TGTGCCAGCAGCACCCCGACCATGATCGACATTCAGTACTTC. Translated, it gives CASSTPTMIDIQYF.

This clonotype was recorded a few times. CDR3 nucleotides: TGCGCCAGCAGCTTGGCCGGACAGGGGACCTACAATGAGCAGTTCTTC. Its protein is CASSLAGQGTYNEQFF. The chain combines TRBV5-1 with TRBJ2-1, with 9 bases lining up with TRBD1. CDR1 SGHRS and CDR2 YFSETQ come from the germline V gene. The CDR3 is made up of 16 amino acids. Trimming cost V 0 bases and J 2 bases; bases outside gene matches: 3.